The entry that follows covers one TCR beta chain sequence. This sample is part of a study of blood T cell repertoires in COVID-19. Across the study: The study drew acute and convalescent COVID-19 samples from the United States, Italy and Spain.

Sequenced by immunoSEQ multiplex PCR; TCRdb stores in-frame clones only, minus some. Among 40,000 or so clones listed, about 85% were seen once. The CDR3 extends over 14 amino acids. Trimming left V 0 bases short and J 4 bases short, with 11 bases between. Looked up from germline, CDR1 is SGHRS and CDR2 is YFSETQ. Sequencing was done on a sample of peripheral blood. The chain carries TRBV5-1 and TRBJ2-7; maybe TRBD2 (6 bases). The receptor's source is a human donor in a cohort sampled during active COVID-19. The CDR3 loop is CASSLAGDSYEQYF. CDR3 sequence (DNA): TGCGCCAGCAGCTTGGCGGGGGATAGTTACGAGCAGTACTTC.